The 10 T cell receptor beta chains given below trace back to one sample, sequenced in a study of T cell changes during pregnancy in multiple sclerosis. Assay: immunoSEQ multiplex PCR; the TCRdb copy retains only in-frame clones and omits some. The sample carries 40,000 to 45,000 clones, 85% to 95% recorded once. This material consisted of CD4+ T cells from peripheral blood mononuclear cells, taken in the third trimester of pregnancy. Every receptor here comes from a female donor with multiple sclerosis, enrolled in a pregnancy study.

There are a few counts of this clone. This chain links TRBV7-9 with TRBJ1-1; TRBD1 aligns across 7 bases. V shed 4 bases and J 2 bases; nucleotides not matched to a gene: 7. Per the germline V gene, CDR1 is SEHNR and CDR2 is FQNEAQ (reference sequence). This CDR3 spans 15 amino acids. The CDR3 is CASSSQGGANTEAFF. The DNA of the CDR3 is TGTGCCAGCAGCTCTCAGGGGGGTGCTAACACTGAAGCTTTCTTT.

This sequence joins TRBV27 and TRBJ2-6; 9 nucleotides agree with TRBD1. Germline CDR1 and CDR2: MNHEY and SMNVEV (reference sequence). V lost 3 bases and J lost 2; bases outside the gene matches: 5. This CDR3 has 17 residues. The CDR3 sequence: CASSLRTGAAGANVLTF. The CDR3 nucleotides are TGTGCCAGCAGTTTGCGGACAGGGGCAGCTGGGGCCAACGTCCTGACTTTC.

J is TRBJ2-5 and V is TRBV28, with 8 bases identical to TRBD2. CDR3 length: 15 amino acids. V was pared by 6 bases and J by 6 bases, with 12 bases of the junction left unmatched. From germline, CDR1 is MDHEN and CDR2 SYDVKM. CDR3 nucleotides: TGTGCCAGCAGCCCCGCTAGCGGGTTCGGGCAGACCCAGTACTTC. This codes for CASSPASGFGQTQYF.

The chain recombines TRBV28 with TRBJ2-7, with 10 bases identical to TRBD1. CDR1 MDHEN and CDR2 SYDVKM come from the germline V gene. The V gene end was trimmed by 5 bases and the J gene end by 3 bases; junction bases not matched to a gene: 7. The CDR3 has 15 residues. The CDR3 region has the DNA TGTGCCAGCAGTCGGGGCGGGACAGGGGACTACGAGCAGTACTTC. Residues: CASSRGGTGDYEQYF.

V is TRBV7-2 and J is TRBJ2-3; a possible D gene is TRBD2 (5 bases). Between the trimmed V and J ends, which lost 1 base and 6 bases, there was a span of 11 bases. This CDR3 has 14 residues. Germline V gene lookup returns CDR1 SGHTA and CDR2 FQGNSA. CDR3 nucleotide sequence: TGTGCCAGCAGCTTAGGGTGGGAGCGCGATACGCAGTATTTT. Translating gives CASSLGWERDTQYF.

The gene calls are TRBV5-1 and TRBJ2-3, with 10 positions matching TRBD2. CDR1 and CDR2 (germline): SGHRS, YFSETQ. V was pared by 2 bases and J by 5 bases, with 5 bases of the junction left unmatched. This CDR3 is 15 amino acids long. The CDR3 DNA is TGCGCCAGCAGCTTTCTAGCGGGAGTCGAAGATACGCAGTATTTT. This sequence encodes CASSFLAGVEDTQYF.

V gene TRBV11-2 combines with J gene TRBJ2-2, with 10 bases matching TRBD2. Germline V gene lookup returns CDR1 SGHAT and CDR2 FQNNGV. The CDR3 loop spans 17 amino acids. The J segment lost 0 bases and the V segment lost 2 bases, leaving 3 bases of the junction unmatched. CDR3 DNA sequence: TGTGCCAGCAGCTTACGAGCGGGAGGGCCGAACACCGGGGAGCTGTTTTTT. Its translation: CASSLRAGGPNTGELFF.

The J gene is TRBJ2-3, the V gene TRBV5-6; 9 bases map to TRBD2. Germline loops: CDR1 SGHDT, CDR2 YYEEEE. This CDR3 has 15 amino acids. Losses at the gene ends were 2 bases for V and 7 bases for J; bases not matched to a gene: 8. DNA of the CDR3: TGTGCCAGCAGCTTACGCGGGAGGGCCAGAAATACGCAGTATTTT. It translates to CASSLRGRARNTQYF.

This clone showed up just a few times. The genes are TRBV9 and TRBJ2-1; TRBD2 agrees at 14 bases. The CDR3 consists of 16 residues. Germline V lookup: CDR1 SGDLS, CDR2 YYNGEE. Trimming took 3 bases from V and 8 from J; bases not matched to a gene: 7. The DNA for the CDR3 is TGTGCCAGCAGCGCTCTAGGGACTAGCGGGAGTCATGAGCAGTTCTTC. Encoded protein: CASSALGTSGSHEQFF. Looking up the rest from reference TRBV9 and TRBJ2-1 gives the full variable domain: DSGVTQTPKHLITATGQRVTLRCSPRSGDLSVYWYQQSLDQGLQFLIQYYNGEERAKGNILERFSAQQFPDLHSELNLSSLELGDSALYFCASSALGTSGSHEQFFGPGTRLTVL.

CDR3 loop: CASSFVAGGPQDTQYF. For the CDR3, the DNA is TGTGCCAGCAGCTTCGTAGCGGGAGGCCCACAGGATACGCAGTATTTT. V and J are TRBV11-1 and TRBJ2-3; TRBD2 aligns across 10 bases. CDR3 length: 16 amino acids. Per germline, CDR1 SGHAT and CDR2 FQDESV (reference sequence). Trimming cost V 3 bases and J 6 bases; bases outside gene matches: 9.